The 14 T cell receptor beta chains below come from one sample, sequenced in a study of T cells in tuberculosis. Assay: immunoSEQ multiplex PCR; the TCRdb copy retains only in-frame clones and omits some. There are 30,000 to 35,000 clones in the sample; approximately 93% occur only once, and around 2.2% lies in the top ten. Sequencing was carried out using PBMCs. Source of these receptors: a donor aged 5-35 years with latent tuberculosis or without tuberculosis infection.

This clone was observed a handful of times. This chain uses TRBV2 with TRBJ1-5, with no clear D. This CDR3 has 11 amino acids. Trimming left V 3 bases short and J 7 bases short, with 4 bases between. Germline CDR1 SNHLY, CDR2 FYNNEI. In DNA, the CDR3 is TGTGCCAGCAGTGACGGGCAGCCCCAGCATTTT. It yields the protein CASSDGQPQHF.

This CDR3 is CASSPGQGITDTQYF. The CDR3 DNA follows: TGTGCCAGCAGCCCTGGACAGGGGATAACAGATACGCAGTATTTT. The rearrangement uses TRBV7-2 and TRBJ2-3; 9 nucleotides align to TRBD1. Looked up from germline, CDR1 is SGHTA and CDR2 is FQGNSA. The trim removed 5 bases at V and 3 bases at J, leaving 6 bases unmatched. CDR3 size: 15 residues.

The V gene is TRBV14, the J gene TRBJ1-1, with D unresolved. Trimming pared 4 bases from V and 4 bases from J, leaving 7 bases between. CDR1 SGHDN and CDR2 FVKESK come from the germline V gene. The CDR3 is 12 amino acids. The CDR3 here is CASSRTLTEAFF. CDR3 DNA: TGTGCCAGCAGCCGCACTCTCACTGAAGCTTTCTTT.

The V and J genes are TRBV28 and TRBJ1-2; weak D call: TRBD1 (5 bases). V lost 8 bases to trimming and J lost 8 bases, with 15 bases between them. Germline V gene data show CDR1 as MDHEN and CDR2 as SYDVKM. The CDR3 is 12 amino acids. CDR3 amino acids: CASSNQGYGYTF. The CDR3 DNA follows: TGTGCCAGCTCTAATCAGGGTTACGGCTACACCTTC.

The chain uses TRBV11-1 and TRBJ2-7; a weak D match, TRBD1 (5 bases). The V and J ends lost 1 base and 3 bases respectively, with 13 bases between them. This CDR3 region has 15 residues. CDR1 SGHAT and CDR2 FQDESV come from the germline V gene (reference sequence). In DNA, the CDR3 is TGTGCCAGCAGCTTAGGTCAGGACATCTTCTACGAGCAGTACTTC. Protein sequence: CASSLGQDIFYEQYF.

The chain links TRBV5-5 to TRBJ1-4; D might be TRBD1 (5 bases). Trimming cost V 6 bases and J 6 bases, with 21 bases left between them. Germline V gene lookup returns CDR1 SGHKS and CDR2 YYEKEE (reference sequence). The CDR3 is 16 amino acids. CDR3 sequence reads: CASTPGALRAHEKLFF. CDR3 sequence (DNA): TGTGCCAGCACTCCTGGGGCCCTTCGGGCCCATGAAAAACTGTTTTTT.

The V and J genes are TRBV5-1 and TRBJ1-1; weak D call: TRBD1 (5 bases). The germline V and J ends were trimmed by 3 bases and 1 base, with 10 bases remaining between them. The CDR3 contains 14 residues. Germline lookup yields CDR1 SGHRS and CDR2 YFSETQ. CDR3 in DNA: TGCGCCAGCAGCTCACTAAGGGGGAACACTGAAGCTTTCTTT. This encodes CASSSLRGNTEAFF. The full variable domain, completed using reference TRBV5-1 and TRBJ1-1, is KAGVTQTPRYLIKTRGQQVTLSCSPISGHRSVSWYQQTPGQGLQFLFEYFSETQRNKGNFPGRFSGRQFSNSRSEMNVSTLELGDSALYLCASSSLRGNTEAFFGQGTRLTVV.

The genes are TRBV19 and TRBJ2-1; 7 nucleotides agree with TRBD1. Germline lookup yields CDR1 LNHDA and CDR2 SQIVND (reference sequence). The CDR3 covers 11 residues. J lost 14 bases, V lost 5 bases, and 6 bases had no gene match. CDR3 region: CASSLGTEKFF. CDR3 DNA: TGTGCCAGTAGTCTCGGGACAGAGAAGTTCTTC.

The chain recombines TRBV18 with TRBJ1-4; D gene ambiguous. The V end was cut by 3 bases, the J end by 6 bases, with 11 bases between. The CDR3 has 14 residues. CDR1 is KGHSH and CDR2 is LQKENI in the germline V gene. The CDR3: CASSPTSSDEKLFF. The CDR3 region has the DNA TGTGCCAGCTCACCCACGTCATCGGATGAAAAACTGTTTTTT.

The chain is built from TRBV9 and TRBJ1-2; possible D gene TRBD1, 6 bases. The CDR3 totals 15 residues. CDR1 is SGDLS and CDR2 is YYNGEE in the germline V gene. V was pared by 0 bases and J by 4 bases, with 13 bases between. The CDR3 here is CASSVDPGQSYGYTF. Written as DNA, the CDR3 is TGTGCCAGCAGCGTAGACCCAGGACAGAGCTATGGCTACACCTTC. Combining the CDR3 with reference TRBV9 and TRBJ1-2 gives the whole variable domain DSGVTQTPKHLITATGQRVTLRCSPRSGDLSVYWYQQSLDQGLQFLIQYYNGEERAKGNILERFSAQQFPDLHSELNLSSLELGDSALYFCASSVDPGQSYGYTFGSGTRLTVV.

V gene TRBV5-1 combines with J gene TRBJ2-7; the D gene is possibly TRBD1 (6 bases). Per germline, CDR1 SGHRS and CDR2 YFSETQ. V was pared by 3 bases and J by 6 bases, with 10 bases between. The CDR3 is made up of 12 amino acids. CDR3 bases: TGCGCCAGCAGCTACGGACAGTCCGAGCAGTACTTC. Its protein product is CASSYGQSEQYF.

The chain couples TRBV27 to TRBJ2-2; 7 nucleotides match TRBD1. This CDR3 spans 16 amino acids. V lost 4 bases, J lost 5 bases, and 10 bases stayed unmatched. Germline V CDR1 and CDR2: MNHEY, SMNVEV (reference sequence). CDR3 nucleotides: TGTGCCAGCAGTTCGGGTTACAGGGGACGTACCGGGGAGCTGTTTTTT. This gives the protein CASSSGYRGRTGELFF.

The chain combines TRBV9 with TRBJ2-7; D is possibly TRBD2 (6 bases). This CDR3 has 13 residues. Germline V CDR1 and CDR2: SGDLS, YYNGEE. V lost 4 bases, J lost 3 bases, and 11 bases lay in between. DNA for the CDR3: TGTGCCAGCAGCTCAGGAGGGGTCTACGAGCAGTACTTC. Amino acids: CASSSGGVYEQYF.

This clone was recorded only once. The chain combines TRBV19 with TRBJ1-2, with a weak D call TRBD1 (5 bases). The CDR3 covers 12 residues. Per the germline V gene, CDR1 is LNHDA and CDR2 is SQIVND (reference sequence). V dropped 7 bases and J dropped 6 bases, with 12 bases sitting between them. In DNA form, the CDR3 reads TGTGCCAGTACCGACCAAGGGGATGGCTACACCTTC. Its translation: CASTDQGDGYTF.